The text below deals with one TCR beta chain. Antigen unknown. The sorted conventional CD4 T cells were gated as CD4+CD127+. The data were obtained in a study of B cell selection in AIRE deficiency. Clones were read by immunoSEQ multiplex PCR, and TCRdb kept only the in-frame ones, dropping some. This sample yields roughly 24,000 clones, of which roughly 96% are seen a single time; about 0.17% belongs to the top ten. Study-level points and caveats: Patient Tconv and Treg cells showed healthy-like TCRBV usage, CDR3 length, diversity.

Looked up from germline, CDR1 is SGHTA and CDR2 is FQGTGA. CDR3 length: 15 residues. V was cut by 0 bases and J by 1 base, with 9 bases left in between. Sequenced: CD4+CD127+ conventional T cells sorted from PBMCs. This receptor was obtained from a human donor in good health. The chain carries TRBV7-3 and TRBJ2-5, with D possibly matching TRBD2 (5 bases). The CDR3 coding sequence is TGTGCCAGCAGCTTAACGAGGGCGGCCCAAGAGACCCAGTACTTC. This encodes CASSLTRAAQETQYF. Variable domain in full (rest from reference TRBV7-3 and TRBJ2-5): GAGVSQTPSNKVTEKGKYVELRCDPISGHTALYWYRQSLGQGPEFLIYFQGTGAADDSGLPNDRFFAVRPEGSVSTLKIQRTERGDSAVYLCASSLTRAAQETQYFGPGTRLLVL.